This entry features one T cell receptor beta chain sequence. The RNA input was about 0.5 to 1 ug, and it was reverse transcribed with random hexamers. An immunoSEQ multiplex PCR amplified TCR beta CDR3 over 54 Vbeta and 13 Jbeta. MiXCR was run by TCRdb on the immunoSEQ multiplex PCR reads, yielding one entry per CDR3 protein. This table has about 200,000 distinct CDR3 sequences, roughly 96% appearing once. This sample was included in a study of CD8 T cells in Susac syndrome. Patients with stable or active relapsing-remitting disease, all of them treatment-naive, made up the multiple sclerosis controls. Isolation of CD8+ and CD4+ T cells was performed negatively, whereas enrichment of TEMRA cells was done by FACS. The source is a human donor with multiple sclerosis. The sample was CD4+ T cells from PBMCs.

The chain's CDR3 is CASSIGGGYGYTF. The CDR3 nucleotides are TGTGCCAGCAGCATTGGCGGAGGCTATGGCTACACCTTC. The rearrangement links TRBV3-1 to TRBJ1-2; D is undetermined. Trimming took 5 bases from V and 4 from J, leaving 11 bases between them. The CDR3 sequence is 13 residues long. Germline V gives CDR1 LGHDT, CDR2 YNNKEL (reference sequence).